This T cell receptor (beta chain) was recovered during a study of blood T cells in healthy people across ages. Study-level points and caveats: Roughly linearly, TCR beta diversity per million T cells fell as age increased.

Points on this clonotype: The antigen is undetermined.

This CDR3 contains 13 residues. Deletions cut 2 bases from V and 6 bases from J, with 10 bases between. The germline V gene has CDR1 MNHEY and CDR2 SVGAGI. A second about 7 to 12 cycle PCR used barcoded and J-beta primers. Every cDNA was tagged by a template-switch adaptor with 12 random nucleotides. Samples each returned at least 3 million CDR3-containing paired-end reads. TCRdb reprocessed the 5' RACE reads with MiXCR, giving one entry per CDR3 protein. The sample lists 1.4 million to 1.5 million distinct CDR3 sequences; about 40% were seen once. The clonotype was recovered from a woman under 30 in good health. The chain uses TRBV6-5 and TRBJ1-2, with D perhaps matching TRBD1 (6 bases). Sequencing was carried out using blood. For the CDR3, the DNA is TGTGCCAGCAGTTACGGGCAGGGGAATGGCTACACCTTC. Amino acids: CASSYGQGNGYTF.